A single sample is the source of the 9 T cell receptor beta chains below, sequenced in a study of CD8 T cells in Susac syndrome (dated 2019 in TCRdb). Receptors were amplified or captured by the immunoSEQ multiplex PCR assay. RNA was extracted using the RNeasy kit, and roughly 0.45 to 1 microgram was reverse transcribed with random hexamers. Using fastp trimming at Q25 and MiXCR clonotype assembly, TCRdb reanalyzed the public sequencing data and kept in-frame beta chains. Records with the same CDR3 protein are collapsed into one entry carrying the most frequent genes and DNA. The sample table holds roughly 89,000 distinct CDR3 sequences, of which roughly 96% were seen once. The top ten hold approximately 0.57% of the sample. The sequencing sample was made of CD8+ T cells from PBMCs. The receptor set was obtained from a human donor with Susac syndrome.

The rearrangement joins TRBV19 to TRBJ1-5; D is undetermined. V was shortened by 8 bases and J by 2 bases, with 16 bases between the two germline ends. The CDR3 loop spans 15 amino acids. The germline gives CDR1 LNHDA, CDR2 SQIVND (reference sequence). In nucleotides, the CDR3 is TGTGCCAGTTCCGCGGGCCTACGGGGCAATCAGCCCCAGCATTTT. Residues: CASSAGLRGNQPQHF.

The rearrangement links TRBV6-2 or TRBV6-3 to TRBJ1-2; no clear D gene. Trimming took 5 bases from V and 5 from J, leaving 12 bases between them. Germline CDR1 reads MNHEY; CDR2 reads SVGEGT. The CDR3 length is 13 residues. DNA of the CDR3: TGTGCCAGCAGTCAAGGACTGATTTATGGCTACACCTTC. Translated, it gives CASSQGLIYGYTF.

This chain connects TRBV30 to TRBJ1-4; D is possibly TRBD1 (5 bases). V was shortened by 3 bases and J by 8 bases, with 16 bases between the two germline ends. In germline, CDR1 is GTSNPN, CDR2 SVGIG (reference sequence). The CDR3 sequence is 14 residues long. Written as DNA, the CDR3 is TGTGCCTGGAGAAGCTCCCGGGACCCAGAAAAACTGTTTTTT. Its protein product is CAWRSSRDPEKLFF.

The chain is built from TRBV24-1 and TRBJ2-7; a weak D match, TRBD1 (5 bases). Between the trimmed V and J ends, which lost 10 bases and 3 bases, there was a span of 9 bases. The CDR3 loop spans 11 amino acids. Germline V gene data show CDR1 as KGHDR and CDR2 as SFDVKD. The CDR3 DNA reads as TGTGCCACAGGGGATAACTACGAGCAGTACTTC. Protein sequence: CATGDNYEQYF.

This clonotype was observed a few times. The J gene is TRBJ2-7, the V gene TRBV27, with 9 nucleotides matching TRBD1. Germline assignment: CDR1 MNHEY and CDR2 SMNVEV (reference sequence). The CDR3 is made up of 14 amino acids. V was pared by 6 bases and J by 3 bases, with 6 bases of the junction left unmatched. CDR3 in amino acids: CASRQQGANYEQYF. In DNA, the CDR3 is TGTGCCAGCAGGCAACAGGGGGCTAACTACGAGCAGTACTTC.

The rearrangement links TRBV30 to TRBJ2-1; 7 nucleotides align to TRBD2. CDR1 is GTSNPN and CDR2 is SVGIG in the germline V gene (reference sequence). CDR3 length: 14 amino acids. The ends lost 2 bases at V and 8 bases at J; junction bases unmatched: 9. The CDR3 reads CAWSRAPGRDEQFF. In nucleotides, the CDR3 is TGTGCCTGGAGTCGGGCCCCGGGGAGGGATGAGCAGTTCTTC.

Of note for this clonotype: One end of the junction fails to match germline, which may point to a read error. The V and J genes are TRBV3-1 and TRBJ1-1; D gene uncertain. This CDR3 is 13 amino acids long. From germline, CDR1 is LGHDT and CDR2 YNNKEL (reference sequence). As DNA, the CDR3 is TGTGCCAGCCGCCAATTAGCGGGAGCTGAAGCTTTCTTT. It yields the protein CASRQLAGAEAFF.

The chain employs TRBV28 and TRBJ1-2; weak D call: TRBD1 (6 bases). Trimming removed 11 bases from V and 9 bases from J, with 22 bases in between. The CDR3 extends over 13 amino acids. In germline, CDR1 is MDHEN, CDR2 SYDVKM. The CDR3 loop is CACLLGGLGRYTF. DNA for the CDR3: TGTGCCTGCCTTCTGGGGGGCCTTGGGCGCTACACCTTC.

The chain employs TRBV2 and TRBJ2-1; 7 positions agree with TRBD1. The CDR3 is 13 amino acids. The germline V gene encodes CDR1 SNHLY and CDR2 FYNNEI. V was pared by 5 bases and J by 8 bases, with 6 bases of the junction left unmatched. CDR3 sequence reads: CASSRQGGDEQFF. The CDR3 DNA sequence: TGTGCCAGCAGTAGACAGGGTGGGGATGAGCAGTTCTTC.